The following is a TCR beta chain sequence with its context. The record originates from a study of blood T cell repertoires in COVID-19. Study information: The analysed material was cDNA or gDNA that came from T cells, B-cell-depleted T cells, or PBMCs.

Sequencing used immunoSEQ multiplex PCR; TCRdb keeps in-frame clones, though not all of them. The sample shows tens of thousands of clones, approximately 85% of them seen only once. The length of the CDR3 is 13 residues. The germline V gene encodes CDR1 LGHNT and CDR2 FRNRAP. V was cut by 4 bases and J by 3 bases, with 6 bases left in between. Sequenced: peripheral blood. The source is a human donor in a cohort sampled during active COVID-19. V gene TRBV12-5 combines with J gene TRBJ2-2; weak D call: TRBD2 (5 bases). CDR3 residues: CASGSGYTGELFF. The CDR3 DNA follows: TGTGCTAGTGGTTCGGGATACACCGGGGAGCTGTTTTTT.